This entry lists 5 T cell receptor beta chains sequenced from one sample in a study of glioma-infiltrating T cells after dendritic cell vaccination. The time point: after dendritic cell vaccination, including at tumor progression/relapse. Dendritic cells derived from monocytes and pulsed with autologous tumor lysate formed the vaccine. Method: immunoSEQ multiplex PCR; TCRdb's copy keeps in-frame clones and lacks some. The sample comprises about 1,100 clones, around 80% of which are singletons, and around 8.8% rests with the top ten. Here the sequenced sample was tumor tissue, taken after dendritic cell vaccination. These TCRs come from a human donor with glioblastoma.

V is TRBV16 and J is TRBJ1-5; D is unresolved. CDR3 length equals 15 residues. Germline V gene data show CDR1 as KGHSY and CDR2 as FQNENV. The V and J ends lost 8 bases and 0 bases respectively, with 14 bases between them. The CDR3 nucleotides read TGTGCCAGCGAGGCTCAGTTTCGTAGCAATCAGCCCCAGCATTTT. Its translation is CASEAQFRSNQPQHF.

The chain carries TRBV11-3 and TRBJ1-1; D is possibly TRBD1 (5 bases). CDR3 length: 14 residues. Trimming pared 7 bases from V and 3 bases from J, leaving 15 bases between. CDR1 and CDR2 from the germline V gene are SGHNT and YENEEA. CDR3 bases: TGTGCCAGCAACACTCGGCGGGGGGACACTGAAGCTTTCTTT. Its translation is CASNTRRGDTEAFF.

This clone was detected only once. This chain links TRBV4-2 with TRBJ2-6, with TRBD2 matching over 9 bases. CDR1 is LGHNA and CDR2 is YNFKEQ in the germline V gene. The V segment lost 0 bases and the J segment 0 bases; nucleotides outside the gene matches: 6. The CDR3 runs 19 residues. DNA of the CDR3: TGTGCCAGCAGCCAAGATTGGGCGGGGGGGGACTCTGGGGCCAACGTCCTGACTTTC. It is translated as CASSQDWAGGDSGANVLTF.

This clone was recorded a few times. The chain carries TRBV28 and TRBJ2-1, with D perhaps matching TRBD1 (6 bases). This CDR3 is built from 16 residues. V was trimmed by 6 bases and J by 0 bases, leaving 15 bases between them. The germline CDR1 and CDR2 sequences are MDHEN and SYDVKM. In DNA form, the CDR3 reads TGTGCCAGCAGCCAATACACAGGGTTCTCCTACAATGAGCAGTTCTTC. Translated, it gives CASSQYTGFSYNEQFF.

The J gene is TRBJ2-1, the V gene TRBV4-3; 9 bases are a match to TRBD2. Germline V gene sequence: CDR1 LGHNA, CDR2 YSLEER. The CDR3 is 18 residues long. V dropped 1 base and J dropped 4; count of bases not matched to a gene: 11. CDR3 residues: CASSQVRVGAGGYNEQFF. CDR3 coding DNA: TGCGCCAGCAGCCAAGTTCGGGTAGGAGCGGGGGGTTACAATGAGCAGTTCTTC.